The next 4 T cell receptor beta chains were all read from a single sample in a study of prognosis after radiotherapy for stage I lung cancer (dated by TCRdb to about 2021). Sequenced on an Illumina HiSeq 3000. The TCR beta CDR3 region was amplified from genomic DNA by two rounds of multiplex PCR. In the first PCR round, primers specific to each TRBV and TRBJ gene were used, and the primer sequences were filed in Chinese patent CN105087789A. TCRdb took the public reads, trimmed them with fastp at Q25, ran MiXCR for clone calling and kept in-frame beta chains. A single entry per CDR3 protein holds the most common genes and DNA from its merged rows. The sample table lists about 14,000 distinct CDR3 sequences, 25% to 35% of them with a count of one. Of the sample, less than 14% is held by the ten largest clones. Here the sequenced sample was PBMCs, taken before or after stereotactic body radiation therapy (not recorded which). The receptors originated from a donor aged 50 or older with non-small cell lung cancer.

This clonotype has ten or more counts. The chain links TRBV28 to TRBJ1-5; a weak D match, TRBD1 (5 bases). Trimming removed 6 bases from V and 4 bases from J, with 16 bases in between. The CDR3 has 15 amino acids. CDR1 is MDHEN, CDR2 SYDVKM, per germline. CDR3 DNA sequence: TGTGCCAGCAGACCAAGGGACGGACTAAATCAGCCCCAGCATTTT. The encoded protein is CASRPRDGLNQPQHF.

This clonotype was picked up many times. The rearrangement joins TRBV7-9 to TRBJ2-7, with TRBD1 matching over 8 bases. This CDR3 is built from 14 residues. V trimming: 0 bases; J trimming: 2 bases; junction bases outside the gene matches: 0. Germline V gene lookup returns CDR1 SEHNR and CDR2 FQNEAQ (reference sequence). CDR3 amino acids: CASSLADRAYEQYF. CDR3 coding DNA: TGTGCCAGCAGCTTAGCGGACAGGGCCTACGAGCAGTACTTC.

This clonotype is judged medium-sized. This chain connects TRBV20-1 to TRBJ1-2; TRBD1 agrees at 7 bases. Germline V gene sequence: CDR1 DFQATT, CDR2 SNEGSKA (reference sequence). The ends lost 1 base at V and 4 bases at J; junction bases unmatched: 6. The CDR3 consists of 14 residues. The CDR3 protein is CSARVRQGGYGYTF. The CDR3, as DNA: TGCAGTGCTAGAGTGCGGCAGGGGGGCTATGGCTACACCTTC.

This clonotype was picked up a small number of times. The chain joins TRBV28 to TRBJ1-5, with TRBD1 matching 8 bases. Per the germline V gene, CDR1 is MDHEN and CDR2 is SYDVKM. V lost 6 bases to trimming and J lost 4 bases; unmatched junction nucleotides: 8. The CDR3 runs 15 residues. CDR3 DNA: TGTGCCAGCAGACTCCAGGGGGCGGGAAATCAGCCCCAGCATTTT. It encodes CASRLQGAGNQPQHF. Looking up the rest from reference TRBV28 and TRBJ1-5 gives the full variable domain: DVKVTQSSRYLVKRTGEKVFLECVQDMDHENMFWYRQDPGLGLRLIYFSYDVKMKEKGDIPEGYSVSREKKERFSLILESASTNQTSMYLCASRLQGAGNQPQHFGDGTRLSIL.